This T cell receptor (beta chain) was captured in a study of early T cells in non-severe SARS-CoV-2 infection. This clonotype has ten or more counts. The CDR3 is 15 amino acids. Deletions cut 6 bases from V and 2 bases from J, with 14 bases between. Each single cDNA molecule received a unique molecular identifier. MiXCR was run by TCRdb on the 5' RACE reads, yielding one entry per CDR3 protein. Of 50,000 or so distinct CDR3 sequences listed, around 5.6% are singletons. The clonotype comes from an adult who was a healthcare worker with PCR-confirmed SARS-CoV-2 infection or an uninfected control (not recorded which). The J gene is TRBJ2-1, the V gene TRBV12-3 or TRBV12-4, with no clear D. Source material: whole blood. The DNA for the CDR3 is TGTGCCAGCAGGATGGGGATCCCCCCCTACAATGAGCAGTTCTTC. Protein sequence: CASRMGIPPYNEQFF.